This TCR beta chain was retrieved from a study of Graves' ophthalmopathy and Graves' hyperthyroidism. Study-level results: A model built from 13 signatures distinguished ophthalmopathy from stable hyperthyroidism with 85% to 90% sensitivity and approximately 80% specificity.

Details on this clonotype: What it recognizes is unknown.

The authors amplified TCR beta CDR3 regions, and they did so from RNA transcripts for repertoire sequencing. An initial RT-PCR round employing HTBI primers preceded a second-round multiplex PCR. TCRdb passed the multiplex PCR reads through MiXCR, listing each CDR3 protein once. The data show 200,000 to 300,000 distinct CDR3 sequences, with 45% seen just once and over 40% held by the top ten. This CDR3 is 14 amino acids long. The V gene's germline CDR1 is DFQATT and CDR2 SNEGSKA (reference sequence). V lost 1 base and J lost 1; bases outside the gene matches: 3. The sample was peripheral blood. V is TRBV20-1 and J is TRBJ2-7, with TRBD2 matching 8 bases. The source is an adult man with Graves' ophthalmopathy. The chain's CDR3 is CSARGRGASYEQYF. CDR3 nucleotides: TGCAGTGCTAGAGGGCGGGGGGCTTCCTACGAGCAGTACTTC.